The sequence of this TCR beta chain was determined in a study of OX40 agonist ivuxolimab in advanced cancers. Study-wide background: In this trial design, patients received ivuxolimab intravenously at 0.01 to 10 mg/kg every 2 weeks.

Patients had blood sampled at baseline and again on cycle 4 day 1 and cycle 7 day 1. Worth noting for this clone: Its antigen is currently unknown.

Here immunoSEQ multiplex PCR was the method, and the copy in TCRdb shows in-frame clones only, minus some. The repertoire includes tens of thousands of clones, 85% of them detected once, and 3.1% sits in the top ten. Points from the study as a whole: Expanded clones tended on average to be more numerous among CD8+ T cells than CD4+.

Sequencing was performed on CD4+ or CD8+ T cells sorted from blood, taken in a trial of the OX40 agonist ivuxolimab. The receptor was derived from an adult with an advanced solid tumor such as melanoma, head and neck, liver or kidney cancer.

The CDR3 here is CASSTPAGGRSYNEQFF. The CDR3 region has the DNA TGTGCCAGCAGCACCCCAGCGGGGGGTCGCTCCTACAATGAGCAGTTCTTC. This chain links TRBV5-4 with TRBJ2-1; the match to TRBD2 covers 9 bases. Germline CDR1 SGHNT, CDR2 YYREEE (reference sequence). V lost 4 bases to trimming and J lost 0 bases; unmatched junction nucleotides: 8. This CDR3 region has 17 residues.